This entry concerns a single T cell receptor (beta chain). This sample was taken from a study of blood T cell repertoires in COVID-19. Whole-study context: PBMCs, B-cell-depleted T cells, or T cells were the source of the cDNA or gDNA that made up the material.

Under the authors' procedure: Amplification of reference gene primers provided the estimated nucleated cell counts. The assay was immunoSEQ multiplex PCR, and TCRdb's table has in-frame clones only and misses some. The DNA gave D and trimming, while V, J and clone size come from that table. Of some 67,000 clones listed, roughly 90% are singletons. The source of this sequence is a woman aged 60 to 75 with acute or convalescent COVID-19. Material for sequencing was peripheral blood.

CDR3: CASSQEPQRGGSEEANYGYTF. Here the CDR3 DNA reads TGCGCCAGCAGCCAAGAGCCACAACGGGGGGGGTCCGAGGAGGCTAACTATGGCTACACCTTC. This chain links TRBV4-1 with TRBJ1-2, with D possibly being TRBD1 (5 bases). The ends were cut back, 0 bases at V and 0 bases at J, with 26 bases in the middle. Looked up from germline, CDR1 is MGHRA and CDR2 is YSYEKL. The CDR3 is 21 residues long.